Given below is one TCR beta chain in context. This clone's antigen is unknown. Per-nucleotide qualities are absent, and no much larger clonotype sits a single base away. The sample originates from a study of radiation and T cells in renal cell carcinoma (dated by TCRdb to the early 2020s). Turning to the overall study: The samples were drawn from a clinical trial, where primary renal cell carcinomas were treated with 15 Gy of stereotactic body radiation therapy and then removed by nephrectomy 4 weeks afterward. In total, approximately 54 samples, comprising some 25 tumors and about 27 peripheral blood samples, were subjected to TCR beta sequencing. A total of 4,016,671 unique CDR3 nucleotide sequences, encoding around 2.7 million unique CDR3 amino acid sequences, were found across all 50 or so samples.

TCR beta libraries were generated from genomic DNA with the immunoSEQ kit, following the manufacturer's recommendations. Library preparation used a first multiplex PCR with proprietary primers, then a second PCR adding unique barcodes, with bead cleanups after each round. Each sample batch included a kit-provided positive control reaction and a negative control reaction. The final libraries underwent checking on an Agilent 4200 TapeStation D1000 ScreenTape, volumetric pooling, and quantification by qPCR. Sequencing was performed on an Illumina NextSeq500 with a MidOutput 150-cycle cartridge, and 156 Read1 and 15 Index1 cycles were run with kit custom primers. The pooled library was loaded at about 0.96 pM, and around 22% PhiX control was spiked in. From the authors' description of their analysis: Vendor-processed data were analyzed in R, with a clonotype defined as all T cells sharing the same CDR3 nucleotide sequence. In the clone abundance analyses, frequencies were normalized to the 10,000 most abundant clones in each sample. Public T cell clones, which averaged fewer than five per sample, were excluded before analysis. Tumor-enriched clonotypes and baseline blood-enriched clonotypes were defined as those with an abundance difference of at least 32-fold between compartments. A beta-binomial differential abundance model was used to identify clonotypes that were expanded or contracted between blood time points. Tumor-blood repertoire similarity was measured with the Baroni-Urbani and Buser coefficient, and groups were compared using two-tailed Wilcoxon tests in R. The table was pulled from immuneACCESS by TCRdb, which kept in-frame rearrangements only. Such tables lose some clones; where checked, under half of the loss comes from unresolved V genes, and the rest has no known cause. V, J and clone size are taken as reported in that table, and D and trimming were inferred from the DNA itself. This sample is represented by approximately 110,000 clones; about four fifths of them were singletons. About 3% of the sample rests with the top ten.

The research as a whole found: Tracking of blood repertoire dynamics stopped at less than five weeks after treatment, with no follow-up past that point. In blood, the top tumor clonotypes increased between baseline and 2 weeks post-radiation and then shrank by 4 weeks, which suggests that tumor-resident clones expanded only transiently. With a single-armed trial design, the study had no way to address how radiation dose or scheduling affects the TCR repertoire. Because pretreatment tumor biopsies were not available, the study could not determine whether clonotypes were already present within the tumor at baseline.

The time point label, as the study defines it: baseline pretreatment blood. Per the publication, the treatment or condition label means: 15 Gy SBRT to primary tumor, nephrectomy 4 weeks later. To track tumor-enriched clonotypes, serial peripheral blood was sampled from radiation-treated patients at baseline and at 2 weeks and 4 weeks after SBRT. Every patient had renal cell carcinoma of clear cell pathology. Genomic DNA for TCR sequencing was prepared using the QIAamp DNA Blood Mini Kit (Qiagen). Only samples passing all quality control checks were included in the analyses. Measured from the cysteine to the phenylalanine, the CDR3 is 14 residues long. The retained sequence is limited to the CDR3, 42 bases, with the frame set at the first base. V is shortened by 1 base, J by 0 bases, and the region joining them spans 6 bases. The germline V gene supplies CDR1 SNHLY and CDR2 FYNNEI.

The starting material was blood, obtained from a patient whose treatment included radiotherapy and nephrectomy. The receptor's source is a woman aged 60 to 75 with renal cell carcinoma. The chain is encoded by TRBV2 joined to TRBJ1-1; TRBD1 is possibly the D segment (6 matching bases). The CDR3 protein sequence reads: CASSEGTVNTEAFF. The sequence in DNA is TGTGCCAGCAGTGAAGGGACAGTGAACACTGAAGCTTTCTTT.